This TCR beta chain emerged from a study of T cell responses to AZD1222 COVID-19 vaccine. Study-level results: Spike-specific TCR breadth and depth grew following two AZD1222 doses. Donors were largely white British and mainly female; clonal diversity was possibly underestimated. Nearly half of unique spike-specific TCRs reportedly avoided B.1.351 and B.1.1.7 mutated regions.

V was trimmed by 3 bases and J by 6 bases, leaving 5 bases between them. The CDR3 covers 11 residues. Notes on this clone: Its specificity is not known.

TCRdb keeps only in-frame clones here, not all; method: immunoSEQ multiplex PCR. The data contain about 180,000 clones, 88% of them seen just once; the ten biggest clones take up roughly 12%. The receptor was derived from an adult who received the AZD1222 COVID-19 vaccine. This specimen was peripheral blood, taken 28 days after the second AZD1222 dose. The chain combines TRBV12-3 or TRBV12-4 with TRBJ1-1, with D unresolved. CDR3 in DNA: TGTGCCAGCAGTTTGGCGCCTGAAGCTTTCTTT. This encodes CASSLAPEAFF.